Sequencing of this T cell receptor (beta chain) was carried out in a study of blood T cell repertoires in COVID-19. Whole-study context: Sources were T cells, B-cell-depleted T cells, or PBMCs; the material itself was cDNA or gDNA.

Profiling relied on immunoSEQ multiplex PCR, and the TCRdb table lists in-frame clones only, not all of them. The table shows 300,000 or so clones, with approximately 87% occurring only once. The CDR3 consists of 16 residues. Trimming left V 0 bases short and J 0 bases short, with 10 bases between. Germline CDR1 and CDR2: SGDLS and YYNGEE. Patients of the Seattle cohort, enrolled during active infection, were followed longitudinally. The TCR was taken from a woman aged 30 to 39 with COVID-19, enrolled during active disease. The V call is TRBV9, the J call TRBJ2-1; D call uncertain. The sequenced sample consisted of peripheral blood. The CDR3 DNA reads TGTGCCAGCAGCGTAGATGGCGGAGCCTCCTACAATGAGCAGTTCTTC. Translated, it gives CASSVDGGASYNEQFF.